One sample yielded the 10 T cell receptor beta chains listed below, sequenced in a study of cytomegalovirus exposure and HLA in healthy donors. The PCR ran on 60 Vbeta and 13 Jbeta primers. Some clones are missing from TCRdb's copy, which holds only in-frame ones; the method was immunoSEQ multiplex PCR. The table records around 170,000 clones, roughly 82% of them present only once. The specimen was PBMCs. Receptors were obtained from a man aged 35 to 55 in good health and CMV-seronegative.

This clone occurred a few times. V usage is TRBV19 and J usage is TRBJ1-5; possible D gene TRBD1, 5 bases. The V gene lost 6 bases and the J gene lost 5 bases, with 11 bases spanning the gap. The CDR3 consists of 13 residues. Germline assignment: CDR1 LNHDA and CDR2 SQIVND (reference sequence). The CDR3: CASRDWGDQPQHF. The CDR3 coding sequence is TGTGCCAGTAGGGACTGGGGGGATCAGCCCCAGCATTTT. Full variable domain (remainder filled in from reference TRBV19 and TRBJ1-5): DGGITQSPKYLFRKEGQNVTLSCEQNLNHDAMYWYRQDPGQGLRLIYYSQIVNDFQKGDIAEGYSVSREKKESFPLTVTSAQKNPTAFYLCASRDWGDQPQHFGDGTRLSIL.

The count of this clone is one. The genes are TRBV7-2 and TRBJ2-5; 8 bases agree with TRBD1. Germline assignment: CDR1 SGHTA and CDR2 FQGNSA. CDR3 length equals 15 residues. The J segment lost 2 bases and the V segment lost 5 bases, leaving 7 bases of the junction unmatched. CDR3 nucleotide sequence: TGTGCCAGCAGCCCCCTGGGACAGGTTCAAGAGACCCAGTACTTC. This encodes CASSPLGQVQETQYF.

This chain connects TRBV15 to TRBJ1-6; 7 nucleotides match TRBD1. The germline gives CDR1 LNHNV, CDR2 YYDKDF (reference sequence). The CDR3 has 14 residues. V trimming: 1 base; J trimming: 9 bases; junction bases outside the gene matches: 3. The CDR3 coding sequence is TGTGCCACCAGCAGAGGACAGGGACTTTCACCCCTCCACTTT. Encoded protein: CATSRGQGLSPLHF. Based on the CDR3 plus reference TRBV15 and TRBJ1-6, the full variable domain is DAMVIQNPRYQVTQFGKPVTLSCSQTLNHNVMYWYQQKSSQAPKLLFHYYDKDFNNEADTPDNFQSRRPNTSFCFLDIRSPGLGDTAMYLCATSRGQGLSPLHFGNGTRLTVT.

This chain connects TRBV6-6 to TRBJ2-5; 11 bases are a match to TRBD2. From germline, CDR1 is MNHNY and CDR2 SVGAGI (reference sequence). With V trimmed by 6 bases and J by 4 bases, 7 bases remained unmatched. The CDR3 runs to 15 residues. The CDR3 DNA sequence: TGTGCCAGCAGATATGATAGCGGGAGGGGAGAGACCCAGTACTTC. This sequence encodes CASRYDSGRGETQYF.

This clone was counted a few times. V usage is TRBV5-4 and J usage is TRBJ2-5; tentatively, D is TRBD1 (7 bases). CDR1 is SGHNT and CDR2 is YYREEE in the germline V gene (reference sequence). The V end was cut by 1 base, the J end by 7 bases, with 20 bases between. CDR3 size: 16 residues. DNA of the CDR3: TGTGCCAGCAGCTTGTCGGCAGCCCGACAGGGAGGGACCCAGTACTTC. Protein: CASSLSAARQGGTQYF.

This chain links TRBV7-3 with TRBJ2-1; 11 bases are shared with TRBD2. The CDR3 is 18 amino acids. V trimming: 1 base; J trimming: 6 bases; junction bases outside the gene matches: 11. CDR1 is SGHTA, CDR2 FQGTGA, per germline. Here the CDR3 DNA reads TGTGCCAGCAGCTTAAAAAGACCTACTAGCGGGGGAGCCAATGAGCAGTTCTTC. Protein sequence: CASSLKRPTSGGANEQFF.

V gene TRBV6-1 combines with J gene TRBJ2-5; TRBD2 aligns across 8 bases. Germline V gives CDR1 MNHNS, CDR2 SASEGT. The CDR3 consists of 15 residues. The V and J ends lost 4 bases and 5 bases, in that order; junction bases with no gene match: 9. The CDR3 DNA sequence: TGTGCCAGCAGTGCCCAGCGGGGGCGGGAGGAGACCCAGTACTTC. Translation: CASSAQRGREETQYF.

The chain recombines TRBV2 with TRBJ1-6; TRBD1 matches 9 bases. Germline assignment: CDR1 SNHLY and CDR2 FYNNEI. This CDR3 region has 15 residues. J gave up 11 bases and V 3 bases, and 8 bases lay outside the gene matches. CDR3 sequence: CASSDNRGHTTPLHF. The CDR3 coding sequence is TGTGCCAGCAGTGATAACAGGGGGCACACGACACCCCTCCACTTT.

This clone has just one count. The rearrangement links TRBV7-2 to TRBJ1-5; D perhaps matches TRBD1 (6 bases). V was cut by 3 bases and J by 4 bases, with 13 bases left in between. CDR3 length: 15 residues. CDR1 SGHTA and CDR2 FQGNSA come from the germline V gene. In DNA, the CDR3 is TGTGCCAGCAGCTTTTCAGGGGAGATGAATCAGCCCCAGCATTTT. Translation: CASSFSGEMNQPQHF. The complete variable domain, with remaining parts taken from reference TRBV7-2 and TRBJ1-5, reads GAGVSQSPSNKVTEKGKDVELRCDPISGHTALYWYRQSLGQGLEFLIYFQGNSAPDKSGLPSDRFSAERTGGSVSTLTIQRTQQEDSAVYLCASSFSGEMNQPQHFGDGTRLSIL.

The V call is TRBV19, the J call TRBJ2-1, with a tentative D call TRBD2 (5 bases). Germline V gene sequence: CDR1 LNHDA, CDR2 SQIVND (reference sequence). Trimming left V 5 bases short and J 8 bases short, with 10 bases between. The CDR3 consists of 12 residues. Here the CDR3 reads CASSPGLDEQFF. The CDR3, as DNA: TGTGCCAGTAGTCCCGGACTGGATGAGCAGTTCTTC.